Ten or more counts support the clone carrying this T cell receptor beta chain. The antigen is undetermined. The data originate from a study of read filtering for tumor transcriptome and immune sequencing. Broader study findings: Without single-read clonotypes, shared clonotype proportions correlated more between IR-seq and RNA-seq. About 81.9% of IR-seq clonotypes had one read, totaling around 3.3% of reads; RNA-seq: approximately 75% and 45%. This fraction held mixed bone marrow immune cells after CD138-negative sorting.

CDR3 length: 15 amino acids. Germline V gives CDR1 SGHTA, CDR2 FQGNSA. V dropped 0 bases and J dropped 3 bases, with 12 bases sitting between them. The library was built from 400 ng RNA with molecular barcoded adaptors for alpha/delta and beta/gamma chains. Using its own MiXCR run on the reads, TCRdb lists one record per CDR3 protein. Of 11,000 to 15,000 distinct CDR3 sequences listed, around 20% were seen once; the top ten hold more than 70%. Specimen: a population of CD138-negative cells sorted from bone marrow. This receptor was obtained from a donor at least 40 years old with multiple myeloma. The chain employs TRBV7-2 and TRBJ2-7; the D call may be TRBD1 or TRBD2 (6 bases each). The CDR3 nucleotides are TGTGCCAGCAGCTTAGCTGGAGGGGGTTACTACGAGCAGTACTTC. Amino acids: CASSLAGGGYYEQYF.